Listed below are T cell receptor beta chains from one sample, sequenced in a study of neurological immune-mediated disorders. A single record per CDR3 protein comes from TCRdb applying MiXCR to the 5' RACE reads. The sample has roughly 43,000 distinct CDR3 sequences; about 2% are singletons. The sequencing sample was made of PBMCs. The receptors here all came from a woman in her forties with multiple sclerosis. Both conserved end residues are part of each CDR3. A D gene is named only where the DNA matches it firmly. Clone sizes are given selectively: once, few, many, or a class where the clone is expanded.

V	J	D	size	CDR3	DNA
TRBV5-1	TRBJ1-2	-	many	CASRDLKGVYGYTF	TGCGCCAGCAGAGACCTCAAGGGGGTCTATGGCTACACCTTC
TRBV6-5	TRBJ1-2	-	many	CASSYSGTPVTNYGYTF	TGTGCCAGCAGTTACTCCGGGACACCTGTTACTAACTATGGCTACACCTTC
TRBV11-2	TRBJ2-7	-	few	CASSQSFGRYEQYF	TGTGCCAGCAGCCAATCCTTCGGACGATACGAGCAGTACTTC
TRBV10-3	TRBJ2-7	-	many	CAIRTGRNSYEQYF	TGTGCCATCAGAACGGGACGGAACTCCTACGAGCAGTACTTC
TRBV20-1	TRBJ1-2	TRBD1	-	CSAEDRGFGYGYTF	TGCAGTGCTGAGGACAGGGGTTTTGGATATGGCTACACCTTT
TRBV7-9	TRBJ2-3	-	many	CASSLAWTDTQYF	TGTGCCAGCAGCTTAGCATGGACTGATACGCAGTATTTT
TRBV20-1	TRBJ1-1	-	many	CSARGLGVEAFF	TGCAGTGCTAGAGGACTTGGGGTTGAAGCTTTCTTT
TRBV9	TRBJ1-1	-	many	CASSGGGQTNTEAFF	TGTGCCAGCAGCGGTGGGGGGCAGACGAACACTGAAGCTTTCTTT
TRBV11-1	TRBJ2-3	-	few	CASSLLGGRTDTQYF	TGTGCCAGCAGCTTACTGGGGGGCCGGACAGATACGCAGTATTTT
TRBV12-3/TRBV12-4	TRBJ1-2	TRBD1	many	CASSPDRDYGYTF	TGTGCCAGCAGCCCGGACAGGGACTATGGCTACACCTTC
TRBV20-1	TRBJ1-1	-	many	CSARVGGASTEAFF	TGCAGTGCTAGAGTTGGGGGGGCGAGCACTGAAGCTTTCTTT
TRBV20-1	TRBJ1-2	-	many	CSARDWNYGYTF	TGCAGTGCCAGGGACTGGAACTATGGCTACACCTTC
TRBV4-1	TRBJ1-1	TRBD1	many	CASSRGEGAGTEAFF	TGCGCCAGCAGCAGGGGAGAGGGGGCCGGCACTGAAGCTTTCTTT
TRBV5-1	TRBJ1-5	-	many	CASSLDPSYQPQHF	TGCGCCAGCAGCCTCGATCCCTCCTATCAGCCCCAGCATTTT
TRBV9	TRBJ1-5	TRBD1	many	CASSTGGSQPQHF	TGTGCCAGCAGCACAGGGGGTAGTCAGCCCCAGCATTTT
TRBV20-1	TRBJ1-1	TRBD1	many	CSARFPGQGTEAFF	TGCAGTGCTAGGTTTCCGGGACAGGGCACTGAAGCTTTCTTT
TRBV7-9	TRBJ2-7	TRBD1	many	CASSPRQGGYEQYF	TGTGCCAGCAGCCCAAGACAGGGTGGCTACGAGCAGTACTTC
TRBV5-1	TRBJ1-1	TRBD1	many	CASSLADRVPNAEAFF	TGCGCCAGCAGCTTGGCGGACAGGGTCCCCAATGCTGAAGCTTTCTTT
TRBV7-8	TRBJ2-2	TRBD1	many	CASSSWTGVSGELFF	TGTGCCAGCAGCTCGTGGACAGGGGTCAGCGGGGAGCTGTTTTTT
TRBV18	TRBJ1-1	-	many	CASSLTPPGNTEAFF	TGTGCCAGCTCATTGACACCCCCCGGGAACACTGAAGCTTTCTTT
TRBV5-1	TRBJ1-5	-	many	CASSPEGVGQPQHF	TGCGCCAGCAGCCCGGAGGGGGTAGGCCAGCCCCAGCATTTT
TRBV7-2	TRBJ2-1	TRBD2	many	CASSLQPLAGGLSSYNEQFF	TGTGCCAGCAGCTTACAGCCACTAGCGGGGGGCCTGAGCTCCTACAATGAGCAGTTCTTC
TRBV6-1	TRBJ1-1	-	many	CASSPKAYLTENTEAFF	TGTGCCAGCAGTCCAAAGGCATATCTGACAGAGAACACTGAAGCTTTCTTT
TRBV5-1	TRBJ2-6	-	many	CASSLGHAGANVLTF	TGCGCCAGCAGCTTGGGGCACGCCGGGGCCAACGTCCTGACTTTC
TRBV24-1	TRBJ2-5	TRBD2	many	CATSDRSGEETQYF	TGTGCCACCAGTGATCGTAGCGGGGAAGAGACCCAGTACTTC
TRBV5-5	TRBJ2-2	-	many	CASRPYRTGELFF	TGTGCCAGCAGGCCCTATAGGACCGGGGAGCTGTTTTTT
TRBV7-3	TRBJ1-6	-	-	CASSPDTGPPLHF	TGTGCCAGCAGCCCGGACACGGGGCCACCCCTCCACTTT
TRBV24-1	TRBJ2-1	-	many	CATSDFGQAGYNEQFF	TGTGCCACCAGTGATTTTGGACAGGCGGGGTACAATGAGCAGTTCTTC
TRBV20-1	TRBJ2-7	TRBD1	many	CSARVDRGEQYF	TGCAGTGCTAGAGTGGACAGGGGCGAGCAGTACTTC
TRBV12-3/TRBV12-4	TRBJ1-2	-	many	CASSFRQGHYGYTF	TGTGCCAGCAGTTTCAGGCAGGGACATTATGGCTACACCTTC
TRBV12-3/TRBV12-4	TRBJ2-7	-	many	CASRTLSSYEQYF	TGTGCCAGCAGGACCCTAAGCTCCTACGAGCAGTACTTC
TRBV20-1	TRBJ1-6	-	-	CSAPGTPNSPLHF	TGCAGTGCCCCGGGGACCCCCAATTCACCCCTCCACTTT
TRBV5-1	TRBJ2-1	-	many	CASRATSSYNEQFF	TGCGCCAGCAGAGCTACCAGCTCCTACAATGAGCAGTTCTTC
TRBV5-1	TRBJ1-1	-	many	CASSLWGSWRKGQNTEAFF	TGCGCCAGCAGCTTGTGGGGGAGTTGGAGGAAAGGACAGAACACTGAAGCTTTCTTT